This TCR beta chain was observed in a study of cytomegalovirus exposure and HLA in healthy donors. Study-level findings and limits: In vitro checks showed that a few CMV-associated chains really do target CMV antigens. Other equally common chains were less clonally expanded than HLA-associated TCR beta chains, a later analysis showed. The likely explanation for a cluster of highly shared sequence variants was sequencing artifact.

As concerns this clone: Its antigen is as yet unknown.

The germline CDR1 and CDR2 sequences are SGDLS and YYNGEE. V lost 4 bases to trimming and J lost 2 bases, with 13 bases between them. The CDR3 is made up of 15 amino acids. PCR used 60 Vbeta primers and 13 Jbeta primers. Libraries were prepared by immunoSEQ multiplex PCR; TCRdb keeps only in-frame clonotypes and omits some of them. The repertoire consists of approximately 210,000 clones, with around 75% occurring once and the leading ten covering around 0.38%. The receptor comes from a male donor in good health and CMV-seropositive. The sequencing input was PBMCs. V is TRBV9 and J is TRBJ2-1; TRBD1 might be the D (6 bases). The CDR3 nucleotides read TGTGCCAGCAGCCCCGGACAGACAGCCTACAATGAGCAGTTCTTC. Amino acids: CASSPGQTAYNEQFF.